The 6 T cell receptor beta chains given below trace back to one sample, sequenced in a study of cytomegalovirus exposure and HLA in healthy donors. This table comes from immunoSEQ multiplex PCR, and its TCRdb copy is limited to in-frame clones, with some not included. The table has 97,000 or so clones, about 90% seen once. Specimen: PBMCs. The receptors come from a young man in good health and CMV-seropositive.

The CDR3 region has the DNA TGTGCCAGCAGCCAAGAGTTGCAGGGAGGAGGCTACACCTTC. Translated: CASSQELQGGGYTF. The chain links TRBV14 to TRBJ1-2; possible D gene TRBD1, 5 bases. Trimming shortened V by 0 bases and J by 8 bases, and 13 bases separated the two germline ends. Germline values: CDR1 SGHDN, CDR2 FVKESK. This CDR3 comprises 14 residues.

This clone was seen only a few times. The CDR3 DNA is TGTGCCAGCAGGGGGATCGGGGAAACCTACGAGCAGTACTTC. This translates into CASRGIGETYEQYF. The chain combines TRBV27 with TRBJ2-7; tentatively, D is TRBD2 (5 bases). The CDR3 sequence is 14 residues long. Deletions cut 6 bases from V and 2 bases from J, with 14 bases between. Germline V gene lookup returns CDR1 MNHEY and CDR2 SMNVEV (reference sequence).

The rearrangement uses TRBV20-1 and TRBJ2-1; D is unclear. This CDR3 spans 11 amino acids. The V gene's germline CDR1 is DFQATT and CDR2 SNEGSKA (reference sequence). Between the trimmed V and J ends, which lost 6 bases and 7 bases, there was a span of 10 bases. CDR3 nucleotide sequence: TGCAGTGCCCAAAACGAGAATGAGCAGTTCTTC. Translating it yields CSAQNENEQFF.

The rearrangement links TRBV28 to TRBJ1-3; no clear D gene. Between the trimmed V and J ends, which lost 4 bases and 2 bases, there was a span of 9 bases. The length of the CDR3 is 14 residues. Germline assignment: CDR1 MDHEN and CDR2 SYDVKM. CDR3 amino acids: CASSSGGTGNTIYF. CDR3 sequence (DNA): TGTGCCAGCAGTTCGGGTGGCACTGGAAACACCATATATTTT.

The chain recombines TRBV5-1 with TRBJ2-7, with a tentative D call TRBD2 (6 bases). V was clipped by 4 bases and J by 0 bases, with 14 bases between them. This CDR3 has 15 residues. Per germline, CDR1 SGHRS and CDR2 YFSETQ. The CDR3 nucleotides read TGCGCCAGCAGCCCCCGTCCGACTAGCTCCTACGAGCAGTACTTC. It specifies CASSPRPTSSYEQYF.

This chain connects TRBV5-6 to TRBJ1-5; a weak D match, TRBD1 (5 bases). CDR3 length equals 15 residues. V lost 0 bases and J lost 3, with 10 bases in between. The germline CDR1 and CDR2 sequences are SGHDT and YYEEEE. As DNA, the CDR3 is TGTGCCAGCAGCTTGGCAGGGTATATCAATCAGCCCCAGCATTTT. Its protein is CASSLAGYINQPQHF.